This T cell receptor beta chain is from a study of blood T cell repertoires in COVID-19. CDR1 is SGHKS and CDR2 is YYEKEE in the germline V gene (reference sequence). Germline trimming cut 0 bases from V and 4 bases from J; bases unmatched to any gene: 6. There are 15 residues in the CDR3. This clone came up once. Sequencing was performed with immunoSEQ multiplex PCR; in TCRdb, only in-frame clones are kept and a portion is missing. Altogether 290,000 or so clones are present, approximately 90% being singletons, with the ten largest covering 1.1%. The TCR was taken from a woman aged 25 to 39 who had recovered from COVID-19. This chain uses TRBV5-5 with TRBJ1-2; 7 nucleotides agree with TRBD1. The source material was PBMCs or T cells enriched from blood (not recorded which). CDR3 sequence (DNA): TGTGCCAGCAGCTTGGAGGGGACAGCTGCCTATGGCTACACCTTC. Protein product: CASSLEGTAAYGYTF.